This T cell receptor (beta chain) was obtained from a study of T cell changes during pregnancy in multiple sclerosis. Sequencing was performed with immunoSEQ multiplex PCR; in TCRdb, only in-frame clones are kept and a portion is missing. This sample has 40,000 to 45,000 clones; roughly 90% occur once, and the top ten carry around 0.52%. This receptor was identified in a female donor with multiple sclerosis, enrolled in a pregnancy study. The source was CD4+ T cells from peripheral blood mononuclear cells, collected in the third trimester of pregnancy.

The CDR3 DNA follows: TGTGCCAGCCCTAATCAGCCCCAGCATTTT. This gives the protein CASPNQPQHF. This rearrangement joins TRBV6-4 to TRBJ1-5; D not certain. CDR3 length: 10 amino acids. V dropped 8 bases and J dropped 4 bases, with 3 bases sitting between them. Germline assignment: CDR1 MRHNA and CDR2 SNTAGT.